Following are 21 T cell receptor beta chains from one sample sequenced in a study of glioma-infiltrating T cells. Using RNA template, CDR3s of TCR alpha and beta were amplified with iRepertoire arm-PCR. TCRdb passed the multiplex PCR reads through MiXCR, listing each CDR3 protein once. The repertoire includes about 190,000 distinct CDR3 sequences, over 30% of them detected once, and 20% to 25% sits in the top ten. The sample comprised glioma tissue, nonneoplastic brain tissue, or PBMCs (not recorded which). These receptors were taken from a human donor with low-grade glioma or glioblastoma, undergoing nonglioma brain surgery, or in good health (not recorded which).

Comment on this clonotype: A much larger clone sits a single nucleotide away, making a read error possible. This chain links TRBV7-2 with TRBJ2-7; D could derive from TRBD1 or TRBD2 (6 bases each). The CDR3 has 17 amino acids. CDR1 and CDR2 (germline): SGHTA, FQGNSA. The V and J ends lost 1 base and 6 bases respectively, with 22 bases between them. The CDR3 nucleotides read TGTGCCAGCAGCTTAGTCGGGCTAGCGAGAGGACAGCGCGAGCAGTACTTC. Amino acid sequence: CASSLVGLARGQREQYF.

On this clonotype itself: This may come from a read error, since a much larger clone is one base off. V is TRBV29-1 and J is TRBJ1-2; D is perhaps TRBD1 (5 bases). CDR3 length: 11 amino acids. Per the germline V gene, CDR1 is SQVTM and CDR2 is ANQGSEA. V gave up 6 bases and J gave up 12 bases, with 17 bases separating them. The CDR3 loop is CSVAAGWGDTF. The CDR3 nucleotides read TGCAGCGTGGCCGCGGGATGGGGCGACACCTTC.

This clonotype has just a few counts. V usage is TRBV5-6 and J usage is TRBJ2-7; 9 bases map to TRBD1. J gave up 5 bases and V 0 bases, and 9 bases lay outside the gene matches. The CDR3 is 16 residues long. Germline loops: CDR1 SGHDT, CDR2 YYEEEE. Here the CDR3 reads CASSLAMGQGYNEQYF. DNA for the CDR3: TGTGCCAGCAGCTTGGCTATGGGACAGGGTTACAACGAGCAGTACTTC.

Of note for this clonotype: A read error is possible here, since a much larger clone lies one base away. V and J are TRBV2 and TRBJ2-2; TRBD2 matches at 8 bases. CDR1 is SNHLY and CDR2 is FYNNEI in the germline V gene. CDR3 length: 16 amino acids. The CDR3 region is CASSDGTRGYTGELVF. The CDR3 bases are TGTGCCAGCAGTGACGGGACTAGGGGTTACACCGGGGAGCTGGTTTTT.

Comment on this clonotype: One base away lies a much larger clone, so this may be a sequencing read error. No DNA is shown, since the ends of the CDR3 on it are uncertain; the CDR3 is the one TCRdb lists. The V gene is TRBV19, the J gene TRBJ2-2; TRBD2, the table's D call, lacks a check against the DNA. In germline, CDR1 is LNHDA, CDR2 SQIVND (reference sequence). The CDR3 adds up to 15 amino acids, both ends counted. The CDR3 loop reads CASRTVAGGTGELLF.

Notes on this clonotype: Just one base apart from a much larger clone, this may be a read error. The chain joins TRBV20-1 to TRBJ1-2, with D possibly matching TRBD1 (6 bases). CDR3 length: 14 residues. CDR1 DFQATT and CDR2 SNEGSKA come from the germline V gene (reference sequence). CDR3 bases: TGCAGTGCTATGGGGGGGGGGGCCGGCTATGGCGACACCTTC. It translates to CSAMGGGAGYGDTF.

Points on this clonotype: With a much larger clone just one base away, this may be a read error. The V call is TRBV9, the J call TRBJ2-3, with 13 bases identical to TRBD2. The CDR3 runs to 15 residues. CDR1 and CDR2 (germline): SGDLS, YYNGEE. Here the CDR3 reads CASSPGTSGTDSQYF. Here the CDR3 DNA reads TGTGCCAGCAGCCCGGGGACTAGCGGGACAGATTCGCAGTATTTT.

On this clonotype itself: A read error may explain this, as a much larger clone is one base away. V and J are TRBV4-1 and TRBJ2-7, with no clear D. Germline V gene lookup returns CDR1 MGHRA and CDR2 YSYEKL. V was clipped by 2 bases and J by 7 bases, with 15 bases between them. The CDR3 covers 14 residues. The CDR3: CASSQLNLDNEQYF. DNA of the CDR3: TGCGCCAGCAGCCAACTTAACCTCGACAATGAGCAGTACTTC.

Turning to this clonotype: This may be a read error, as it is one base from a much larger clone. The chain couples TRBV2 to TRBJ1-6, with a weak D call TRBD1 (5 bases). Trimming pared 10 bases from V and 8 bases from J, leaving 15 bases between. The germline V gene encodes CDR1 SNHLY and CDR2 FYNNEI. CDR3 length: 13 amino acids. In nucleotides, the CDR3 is TGTGCCACCGAAAAGGGGATGTATTCACCCCTCCACTTT. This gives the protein CATEKGMYSPLHF.

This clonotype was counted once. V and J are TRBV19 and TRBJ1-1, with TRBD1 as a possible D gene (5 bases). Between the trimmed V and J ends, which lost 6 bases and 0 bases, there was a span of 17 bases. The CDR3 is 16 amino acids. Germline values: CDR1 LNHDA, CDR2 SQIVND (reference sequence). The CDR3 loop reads CASSRRSGSVNTEAFF. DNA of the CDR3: TGTGCCAGTAGCCGACGGTCAGGGTCAGTGAACACTGAAGCTTTCTTT.

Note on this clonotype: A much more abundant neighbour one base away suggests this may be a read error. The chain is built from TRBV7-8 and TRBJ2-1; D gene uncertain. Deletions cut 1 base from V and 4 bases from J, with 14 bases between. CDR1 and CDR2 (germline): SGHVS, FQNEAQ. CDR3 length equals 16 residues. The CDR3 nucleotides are TGTGCCAGCAGCTTAGGGGTGGGAAGGTTTTACAATGAGCAGTTCTTC. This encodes CASSLGVGRFYNEQFF. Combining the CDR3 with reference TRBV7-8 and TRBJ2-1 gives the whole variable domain GAGVSQSPRYKVAKRGQDVALRCDPISGHVSLFWYQQALGQGPEFLTYFQNEAQLDKSGLPSDRFFAERPEGSVSTLKIQRTQQEDSAVYLCASSLGVGRFYNEQFFGPGTRLTVL.

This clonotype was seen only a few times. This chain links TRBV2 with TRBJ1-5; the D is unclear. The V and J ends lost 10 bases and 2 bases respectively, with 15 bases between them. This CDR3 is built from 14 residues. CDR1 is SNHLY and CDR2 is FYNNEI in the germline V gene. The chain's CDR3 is CATRGPRGNQPQHF. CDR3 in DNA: TGTGCCACGCGGGGTCCGCGGGGCAATCAGCCCCAGCATTTT.

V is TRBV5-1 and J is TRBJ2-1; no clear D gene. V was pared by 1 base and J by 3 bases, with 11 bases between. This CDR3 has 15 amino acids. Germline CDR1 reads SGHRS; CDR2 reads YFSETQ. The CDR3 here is CASSLNTWGYNEQFF. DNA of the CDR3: TGCGCCAGCAGCTTGAATACATGGGGCTACAATGAGCAGTTCTTC. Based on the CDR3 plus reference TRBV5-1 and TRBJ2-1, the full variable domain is KAGVTQTPRYLIKTRGQQVTLSCSPISGHRSVSWYQQTPGQGLQFLFEYFSETQRNKGNFPGRFSGRQFSNSRSEMNVSTLELGDSALYLCASSLNTWGYNEQFFGPGTRLTVL.

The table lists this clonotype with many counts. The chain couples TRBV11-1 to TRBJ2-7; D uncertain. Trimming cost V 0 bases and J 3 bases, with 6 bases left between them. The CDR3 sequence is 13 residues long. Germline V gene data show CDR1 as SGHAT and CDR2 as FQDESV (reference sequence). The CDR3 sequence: CASSLASDYEQYF. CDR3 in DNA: TGTGCCAGCAGCTTAGCGAGCGACTACGAGCAGTACTTC.

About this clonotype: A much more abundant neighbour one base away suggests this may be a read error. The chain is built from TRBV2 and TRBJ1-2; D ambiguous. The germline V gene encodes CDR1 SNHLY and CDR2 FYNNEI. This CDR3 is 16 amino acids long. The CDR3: CASSSSLGLWAYGYIF. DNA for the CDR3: TGTGCCAGCAGCTCTTCCCTAGGGTTGTGGGCCTATGGCTACATCTTC. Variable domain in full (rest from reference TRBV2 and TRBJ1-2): EPEVTQTPSHQVTQMGQEVILRCVPISNHLYFYWYRQILGQKVEFLVSFYNNEISEKSEIFDDQFSVERPDGSNFTLKIRSTKLEDSAMYFCASSSSLGLWAYGYIFGSGTRLTVV.

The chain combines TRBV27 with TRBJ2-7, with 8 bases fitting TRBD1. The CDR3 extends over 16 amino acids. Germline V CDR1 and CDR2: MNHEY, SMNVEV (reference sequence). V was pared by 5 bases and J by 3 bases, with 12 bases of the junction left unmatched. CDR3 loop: CASSVETGTGNYEQYF. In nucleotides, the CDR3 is TGTGCCAGCAGTGTAGAGACAGGGACAGGTAACTACGAGCAGTACTTC.

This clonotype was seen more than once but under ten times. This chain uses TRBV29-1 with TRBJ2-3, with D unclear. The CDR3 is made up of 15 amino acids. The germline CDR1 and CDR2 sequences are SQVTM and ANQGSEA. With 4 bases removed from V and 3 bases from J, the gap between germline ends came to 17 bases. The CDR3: CSVVGLLMRTDTQYF. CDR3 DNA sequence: TGCAGCGTTGTAGGCCTCCTCATGCGGACAGATACGCAGTATTTT.

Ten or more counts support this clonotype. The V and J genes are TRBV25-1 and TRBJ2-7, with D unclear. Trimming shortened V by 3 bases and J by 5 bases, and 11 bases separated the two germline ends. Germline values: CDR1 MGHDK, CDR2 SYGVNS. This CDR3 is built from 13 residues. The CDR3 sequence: CASSEVGPDEQYF. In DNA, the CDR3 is TGTGCCAGCAGTGAGGTTGGCCCCGACGAGCAGTACTTC.

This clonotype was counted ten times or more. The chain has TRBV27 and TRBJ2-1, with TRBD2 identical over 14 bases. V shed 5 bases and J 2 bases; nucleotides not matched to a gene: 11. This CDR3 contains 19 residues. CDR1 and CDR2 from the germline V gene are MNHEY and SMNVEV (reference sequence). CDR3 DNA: TGTGCCAGCAGTCGTCGACTAGCGGGAGGGCTTGCCACCTACAATGAGCAGTTCTTC. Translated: CASSRRLAGGLATYNEQFF.

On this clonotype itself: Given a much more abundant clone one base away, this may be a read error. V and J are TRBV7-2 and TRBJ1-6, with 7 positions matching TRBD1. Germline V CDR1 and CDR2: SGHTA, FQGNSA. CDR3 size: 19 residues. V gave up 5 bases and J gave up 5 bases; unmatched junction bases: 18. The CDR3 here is CASSPLFAWDSENNSPLHF. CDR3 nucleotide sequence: TGTGCCAGCAGCCCGTTATTCGCTTGGGACAGCGAAAATAATTCACCCCTCCACTTT.

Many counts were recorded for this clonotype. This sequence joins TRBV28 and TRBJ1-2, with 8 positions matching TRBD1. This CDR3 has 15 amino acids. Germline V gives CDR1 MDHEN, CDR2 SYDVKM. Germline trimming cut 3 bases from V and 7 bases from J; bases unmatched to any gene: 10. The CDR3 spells CASSFRWAGGTGYTF. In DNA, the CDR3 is TGTGCCAGCAGTTTCCGCTGGGCAGGGGGCACTGGCTACACCTTC.